This T cell receptor (beta chain) is drawn from a study of monozygotic twins with inflammatory bowel disease. For every TCR library, around 3,700 ng of total RNA was used. Every sample had its cDNA made across eight separate reactions. TCRdb re-called the 5' RACE reads, yielding one record per CDR3 amino acid sequence without DNA. Its table lists some 90,000 distinct CDR3 sequences. In germline, CDR1 is SGHNT, CDR2 YYREEE (reference sequence). The CDR3 is made up of 18 amino acids. Donors each gave approximately 2.4 ml of blood. Sample: blood. The sequence was collected from a human donor with ulcerative colitis or Crohn's disease, or a healthy co-twin of an affected twin (not recorded which). The chain uses TRBV5-4 and TRBJ1-4. CDR3 region: CASSFVPSDLTTNEKLFF.